This paragraph covers one TCR beta chain sequence. What antigen it recognizes has not been identified. The likely explanation is a read error, given a far larger clone one base away. According to the study, the label for this sample's time point signals: newly diagnosed GD, antithyroid drugs for less than 3 months. For both TCR sequencing and RNA sequencing, RNA was extracted from PBMCs using TRIzol. Graves' disease was diagnosed according to American Thyroid Association guidelines. Patients were recruited from an endocrinology department in Xi'an, China. Each patient gave approximately 8.8 milliliters of peripheral blood, collected in an EDTA anticoagulant tube. Ficoll Paque Plus density gradient separation was used to isolate PBMCs, and no further T cell sorting was performed. An Agilent 2100 Bioanalyzer and agarose gel were used to check RNA quality, while a NanoDrop 2000 measured RNA concentration.

Receptors were amplified or captured by multiplex PCR. Instrument used: Illumina HiSeq 4000. CDR3 regions were amplified by Arm-PCR with iRepertoire HTBI primers to construct TCR beta libraries. Before sequencing, the PCR products underwent gel purification. Per the original workflow: Gene usage analysis of CDR3 amino acid clonotypes used the roughly 60 TRBV and around 14 TRBJ segments found across samples. Filtered high-quality paired reads were merged into contigs using COPE and FqMerger. BLAST was used to align contigs to IMGT TRBV, TRBD and TRBJ reference genes, and CDR3 was defined according to IMGT. Highly expanded clones were defined as clonotypes with a frequency above 0.1%. Repertoire diversity was measured by Shannon entropy, and V-J evenness by the Gini coefficient. A clonotype found in more than one individual was treated as public. Using fastp trimming at Q25 and MiXCR clonotype assembly, TCRdb reanalyzed the public sequencing data and kept in-frame beta chains. A single entry per CDR3 protein holds the most common genes and DNA from its merged rows. It is TCRdb's table, rather than the study itself, that gives the V and J calls and clone size. For this sample the table gives 300,000 to 400,000 distinct CDR3 sequences, of which 16% were detected only once. Less than 35% of the sample is held by the ten biggest clonotypes.

The germline V gene supplies CDR1 SGDLS and CDR2 YYNGEE. The CDR3 goes from the cysteine to the phenylalanine over 14 residues. The CDR3 DNA has 42 bases and is translated from base 1. This specimen comes from a study of regulatory T cells in long-lasting Graves disease (dated by TCRdb to the early 2020s). Regarding the complete study: In the newly diagnosed Graves' disease group, patients had been taking antithyroid drugs for less than 3 months. The study was conducted in China and was registered as a clinical trial. A total of approximately 35 samples underwent TCR sequencing: about 13 from persistent and around 20 from newly diagnosed Graves' disease patients. This study used TCR sequencing and RNA sequencing of peripheral blood to compare persistent Graves' disease patients against newly diagnosed Graves' disease patients.

Overall results and qualifications from the work: Persistent patients shared more public clonotypes among themselves (2,741) than newly diagnosed patients did (over 950). Persistent disease showed preferential use of TRBV28, TRBJ1-2 and TRBJ2-5, whereas newly diagnosed disease favored TRBV20-1 and TRBJ2-1. The small sample size was acknowledged by the authors as a limitation that may reduce accuracy. Peripheral blood alone was examined, since thyroid tissue, which constituted the primary lesion, could not be accessed. Only the TCR beta chain was sequenced and analyzed. Persistent Graves' disease patients showed lower TCR Shannon entropy and fewer highly expanded clones than newly diagnosed patients, suggesting clonal expansion.

This sample was also put to use in a study of T cells in Graves' hyperthyroidism and ophthalmopathy. The second study reports: A patient counted as having stable Graves' hyperthyroidism if no progression to ophthalmopathy occurred over 18 months of follow-up. Hyperthyroidism patients were newly diagnosed, had a disease duration of under 2 months, and were aged 18 to 65 years. Exclusion was applied to patients with uncontrolled infections, other autoimmune diseases, pregnancy or lactation. Diagnoses were based on clinical symptoms, serum thyroxine and TRAb, thyroid ultrasound and orbital computed tomography. For the first round of RT-PCR on the TCR CDR3, the HTBI primer set was used together with the Qiagen OneStep RT-PCR kit. Most expanded thyroid clonotypes (frequency above 0.001) were also detected in blood, suggesting blood repertoires may reflect thyroid immune responses. Ophthalmopathy was separated from stable hyperthyroidism by a 13 V-J signature model, with 85% to 90% sensitivity and approximately 81% specificity obtained in cross-validation and 80%/75% obtained in testing. In validation, the model predicted progression to ophthalmopathy with approximately 69% sensitivity and 72.22% specificity, a median of 6.5 months before onset. A discovery cohort of about 96 patients, roughly 43 with Graves' ophthalmopathy and fewer than 65 with stable Graves' hyperthyroidism, was used to find distinguishing TCR V-J signatures. Prospective prediction of ophthalmopathy was tested in an independent validation cohort of 18 to 20 hyperthyroidism patients and 17 patients who later progressed to ophthalmopathy. For training and testing, the roughly 100 patients in the discovery cohort were randomly divided in a 7:3 ratio. The study also compared thyroid tissue and blood T-cell repertoires from about 6 Graves' hyperthyroidism patients. Once sampling was done, hyperthyroidism patients were given methimazole at a starting dose of 30 mg daily, whereas ophthalmopathy patients were given high-dose intravenous methylprednisolone. Libraries were constructed in a second round of multiplex PCR, after which size selection and purification were carried out. The libraries were sequenced on an Illumina HiSeq2000 using paired-end 100 bp reads. Raw data were processed with SOAPnuke, discarding reads with adapters, uncalled bases, mean Phred below 15, or no exact constant-primer or identifier match. High-quality paired reads were merged with COPE v1.2.5, and unique nucleotide sequences were defined as clonotypes. MiTCR v1.1 was used to align the clonotypes against IMGT TRBV, TRBD and TRBJ reference segments. The analysis was restricted to V-J combinations with a frequency above 0.0001, which together covered just over 99% of the repertoires. A TCS score was defined as the ratio between F50 (clonal expansion) and ExV (chaos), using BLOSUM62-based TCRdist between CDR3 peptides within each V-J. Welch's t-statistics and random forest reduced fewer than 600 V-J features to 10 to 15, which were used in a naive Bayes classifier (R e1071). Sample size was not statistically predetermined, and blinding of investigators to group allocation was not performed. The paper reports TCR Vbeta CDR3 sequencing of 140 or so peripheral blood samples: around 45 ophthalmopathy, 75 to 80 hyperthyroidism and some 17 progressor patients.

Here the sequenced sample was peripheral blood mononuclear cells (PBMCs), taken at new diagnosis, from a patient treated with antithyroid drugs. This sequence originates from a man aged 40-55 years with Graves disease. Donor details come from another sample of the same person, matched by shared clones. The rearranged segments are TRBV9 and TRBJ1-1; a confident D gene designation cannot be given. The CDR3: CASSFSAGNVEALF. The nucleotide sequence is TGTGCCAGCAGCTTCTCGGCGGGGAACGTCGAAGCTCTCTTT.